Sequencing of this T cell receptor beta chain was carried out in a study of CD8 T cells in ankylosing spondylitis. Notes on the study in general: Significant enrichment of disease-linked clones was reportedly seen in matched ankylosing spondylitis synovial fluid.

TCRdb redid the calling of the 5' RACE reads with MiXCR, one entry per CDR3 protein. Among just over 150,000 distinct CDR3 sequences listed, approximately 16% were seen once. Germline loops: CDR1 GTSNPN, CDR2 SVGIG (reference sequence). The CDR3 consists of 15 residues. Trimming at V came to 1 base and at J to 2 bases, leaving 6 bases not matched to a gene. In its sample, this clonotype was seen many times. Its antigen is still unknown. This clonotype originated in a male donor with ankylosing spondylitis or in good health (not recorded which). The sample was blood, either unsorted or a sorted T cell fraction (not recorded which). V and J are TRBV30 and TRBJ2-3; TRBD2 matches at 7 bases. In DNA form, the CDR3 reads TGTGCCTGGAGTGCTCTTAGCGGGTTCACAGATACGCAGTATTTT. It specifies CAWSALSGFTDTQYF.